This T cell receptor beta chain is from a study of blood T cell repertoires in COVID-19. Germline V gives CDR1 WNHNN, CDR2 SYGVQD (reference sequence). V was pared by 10 bases and J by 3 bases, with 6 bases of the junction left unmatched. The CDR3 consists of 14 residues. Method: immunoSEQ multiplex PCR; TCRdb's copy keeps in-frame clones and lacks some. The sample holds 150,000 to 200,000 clones, 80% to 95% seen once. The clonotype was recovered from a man aged 50 to 59 with acute or convalescent COVID-19. The sequenced sample was peripheral blood. The chain links TRBV10-1 to TRBJ2-7, with 13 bases fitting TRBD2. CDR3 in amino acids: CATRTSGRDYEQYF. In nucleotides, the CDR3 is TGCGCCACCAGGACTAGCGGGAGAGACTACGAGCAGTACTTC.